Listed below are T cell receptor beta chains from one sample, sequenced in a study of shared clonotypes between healthy human individuals. Sequenced by immunoSEQ multiplex PCR; TCRdb stores in-frame clones only, minus some. The sample has about half a million clones; roughly 80% are singletons. Sequenced material: PBMCs. All receptors derive from a woman aged 40 to 55 in good health. Some clones in this sample may be carry-over from other donors' samples. Each CDR3 is given without its conserved first and last residue.

J: TRBJ1-1
V: TRBV7-9
CDR3: ASSFDRGLFAF

J: TRBJ1-1
V: TRBV29-1
CDR3: SGGEFGTEAF

J: TRBJ1-2
V: TRBV5-1
CDR3: ASSQKDRGNYGYT

J: TRBJ2-2
V: TRBV7-2
CDR3: ASSLGPPGSNTGELF

J: TRBJ2-5
V: TRBV28
CDR3: ASRKGGGETQY

J: TRBJ1-1
V: TRBV28
CDR3: ASRSSSWGYRMNTEAF

J: TRBJ1-3
V: TRBV28
CDR3: ASSLTGPGNTIY

J: TRBJ2-7
V: TRBV7-9
CDR3: ASSRGGPLEQY

J: TRBJ2-7
V: TRBV7-9
CDR3: ASSPRHILHEQY

J: TRBJ2-7
V: TRBV18
CDR3: ASSPDNGGEQY

J: TRBJ2-3
V: TRBV2
CDR3: ASRDQGLVGTDTQY

J: TRBJ2-1
V: TRBV4-2
CDR3: ASSQDPSLAGVDEQF

J: TRBJ1-1
V: TRBV28
CDR3: ASSSHRGRRTEAF

J: TRBJ2-7
V: TRBV5-1
CDR3: ASSIGGGLSYEQY

J: TRBJ2-7
V: TRBV7-9
CDR3: ASSSGLADVHEQY

J: TRBJ2-7
V: TRBV7-2
CDR3: ASSEGPNAYEQY

J: TRBJ1-5
V: TRBV6-1
CDR3: ASSETGTGDQPQH

J: TRBJ1-5
V: TRBV10-3
CDR3: AISEARDFQPQH

J: TRBJ2-7
V: TRBV29-1
CDR3: SVARPEGGNEQY

J: TRBJ1-2
V: TRBV28
CDR3: ASSLGGRTNYGYT